This TCR beta chain stems from a study of T cells in localized non-small cell lung cancer. Study-wide points: Tumor samples were not multi-region, leaving intratumor heterogeneity unexcluded. There was higher T cell clonality in uninvolved adjacent lung than in tumor, and it was highest there.

Here immunoSEQ multiplex PCR was the method, and the copy in TCRdb shows in-frame clones only, minus some. This table has 13,000 or so clones, roughly 28% appearing once. Remarks on this clone: Its antigen is unknown.

The CDR3 is made up of 18 amino acids. The germline V and J ends were trimmed by 0 bases and 9 bases, with 26 bases remaining between them. Germline loops: CDR1 SGHDN, CDR2 FVKESK. The input for sequencing was lung tumor tissue, taken before any cancer treatment. This clonotype was obtained from a female donor over 55 with stage I lung adenocarcinoma. The genes are TRBV14 and TRBJ2-5, with D tentatively TRBD1 or TRBD2 (5 bases each). The CDR3 DNA reads as TGTGCCAGCAGCCAAGAAAGGCTCGGGACGACCTGGAGAGCGGCCCAGTACTTC. Translation gives CASSQERLGTTWRAAQYF.